Listed here are 27 T cell receptor beta chains from one sample, sequenced in a study of cytomegalovirus exposure and HLA in healthy donors. 13 Jbeta primers and 60 Vbeta primers were used for the PCR. The repertoire was sequenced with immunoSEQ multiplex PCR; TCRdb's copy has only in-frame clones and lacks some. Of some 150,000 clones listed, just over 70% are singletons. The sample consisted of PBMCs. These receptors all stem from a human donor in good health.

The genes are TRBV6-1 and TRBJ1-6; 10 bases fit TRBD1. V gave up 4 bases and J gave up 10 bases; unmatched junction bases: 7. Germline V CDR1 and CDR2: MNHNS, SASEGT. CDR3 size: 15 residues. DNA of the CDR3: TGTGCCAGCAGTGTGGGGACAGGGGTGGGATCACCCCTCCACTTT. Its protein product is CASSVGTGVGSPLHF.

This sequence joins TRBV10-3 and TRBJ1-1; 8 bases line up with TRBD1. The CDR3 is 15 amino acids. V was pared by 6 bases and J by 3 bases, with 9 bases of the junction left unmatched. Germline V gene data show CDR1 as ENHRY and CDR2 as SYGVKD. This CDR3 reads CAIRGQVLRDTEAFF. CDR3 bases: TGTGCCATCAGGGGACAGGTCCTGAGGGACACTGAAGCTTTCTTT.

The rearrangement uses TRBV29-1 and TRBJ2-5, with TRBD1 identical over 8 bases. Germline values: CDR1 SQVTM, CDR2 ANQGSEA. The CDR3 consists of 13 residues. V lost 7 bases to trimming and J lost 5 bases; unmatched junction nucleotides: 9. CDR3 nucleotides: TGCAGCGCCACCTACAGGGGGTACGAGACCCAGTACTTC. Translating gives CSATYRGYETQYF. The complete variable domain, with remaining parts taken from reference TRBV29-1 and TRBJ2-5, reads SAVISQKPSRDICQRGTSLTIQCQVDSQVTMMFWYRQQPGQSLTLIATANQGSEATYESGFVIDKFPISRPNLTFSTLTVSNMSPEDSSIYLCSATYRGYETQYFGPGTRLLVL.

Comments on this clone: The same CDR3 is also encoded by other DNA sequences in this sample. V gene TRBV4-1 combines with J gene TRBJ2-5, with 7 nucleotides matching TRBD2. The J segment lost 4 bases and the V segment lost 4 bases, leaving 12 bases of the junction unmatched. Looked up from germline, CDR1 is MGHRA and CDR2 is YSYEKL. This CDR3 contains 16 residues. As DNA, the CDR3 is TGCGCCAGCAGCCCTGGACTGGCGGGGGTAATAGAGACCCAGTACTTC. It specifies CASSPGLAGVIETQYF.

The chain combines TRBV7-6 with TRBJ2-1; D is possibly TRBD1 (5 bases). The CDR3 sequence is 14 residues long. The germline CDR1 and CDR2 sequences are SGHVS and FNYEAQ. Trimming pared 3 bases from V and 7 bases from J, leaving 13 bases between. CDR3 coding DNA: TGTGCCAGCAGCTTTGTGGGGCCTGGGAATGAGCAGTTCTTC. Translation: CASSFVGPGNEQFF. Combining the CDR3 with reference TRBV7-6 and TRBJ2-1 gives the whole variable domain GAGVSQSPRYKVTKRGQDVALRCDPISGHVSLYWYRQALGQGPEFLTYFNYEAQQDKSGLPNDRFSAERPEGSISTLTIQRTEQRDSAMYRCASSFVGPGNEQFFGPGTRLTVL.

The chain recombines TRBV2 with TRBJ2-5; TRBD2 matches 15 bases. CDR1 is SNHLY and CDR2 is FYNNEI in the germline V gene. V was clipped by 2 bases and J by 0 bases; unmatched bases: 4. This CDR3 has 18 amino acids. The CDR3 is CASSESGLAGGYQETQYF. In DNA form, the CDR3 reads TGTGCCAGCAGTGAAAGTGGACTAGCGGGGGGGTACCAAGAGACCCAGTACTTC. Based on the CDR3 plus reference TRBV2 and TRBJ2-5, the full variable domain is EPEVTQTPSHQVTQMGQEVILRCVPISNHLYFYWYRQILGQKVEFLVSFYNNEISEKSEIFDDQFSVERPDGSNFTLKIRSTKLEDSAMYFCASSESGLAGGYQETQYFGPGTRLLVL.

A few counts support this clone. This sequence joins TRBV7-3 and TRBJ2-1, with 7 nucleotides matching TRBD2. Germline V CDR1 and CDR2: SGHTA, FQGTGA. The ends lost 2 bases at V and 5 bases at J; junction bases unmatched: 3. The CDR3 is 14 residues long. The CDR3 DNA sequence: TGTGCCAGCAGCTTATGGGGGGGGGACAATGAGCAGTTCTTC. Translated, it gives CASSLWGGDNEQFF.

CDR3 sequence (DNA): TGTGCCAGCAGTAGCGGGACAGGGGACAATGAGCAGTTCTTC. Translation: CASSSGTGDNEQFF. V is TRBV2 and J is TRBJ2-1; 10 bases align to TRBD1. The CDR3 extends over 14 amino acids. Germline V gene data show CDR1 as SNHLY and CDR2 as FYNNEI. V dropped 5 bases and J dropped 5; count of bases not matched to a gene: 3.

The J gene is TRBJ1-3, the V gene TRBV7-2, with D maybe TRBD1 (6 bases). This CDR3 contains 14 residues. Germline CDR1 reads SGHTA; CDR2 reads FQGNSA. The V end lost 1 base, the J end lost 3 bases, and 7 bases lay between the germline ends. CDR3 DNA: TGTGCCAGCAGCTTAGACAGGGTTGGAAACACCATATATTTT. Residues: CASSLDRVGNTIYF.

This clone was detected only a few times. The rearrangement joins TRBV9 to TRBJ2-1, with 10 bases that match TRBD2. Germline lookup yields CDR1 SGDLS and CDR2 YYNGEE. The CDR3 is made up of 15 amino acids. The V gene end was trimmed by 3 bases and the J gene end by 2 bases; junction bases not matched to a gene: 2. CDR3 nucleotide sequence: TGTGCCAGCAGCGGGACTAGCGGCCCCTACAATGAGCAGTTCTTC. It encodes CASSGTSGPYNEQFF. Using reference TRBV9 and TRBJ2-1 for the parts outside the CDR3, the full variable domain is DSGVTQTPKHLITATGQRVTLRCSPRSGDLSVYWYQQSLDQGLQFLIQYYNGEERAKGNILERFSAQQFPDLHSELNLSSLELGDSALYFCASSGTSGPYNEQFFGPGTRLTVL.

The rearrangement uses TRBV19 and TRBJ1-1; D gene unclear. V dropped 0 bases and J dropped 0 bases, with 11 bases sitting between them. This CDR3 spans 16 amino acids. Per the germline V gene, CDR1 is LNHDA and CDR2 is SQIVND (reference sequence). The CDR3 nucleotides read TGTGCCAGTAGTATAGATCCCGGCGGAGTGAACACTGAAGCTTTCTTT. Its protein is CASSIDPGGVNTEAFF.

V and J are TRBV6-5 and TRBJ1-1, with 7 bases lining up with TRBD1. The CDR3 runs 15 residues. V lost 2 bases, J lost 5 bases, and 8 bases stayed unmatched. CDR1 is MNHEY and CDR2 is SVGAGI in the germline V gene. DNA of the CDR3: TGTGCCAGCAGTTACGCTAAGGGGGCGGGGACTGAAGCTTTCTTT. This sequence encodes CASSYAKGAGTEAFF.

The rearrangement joins TRBV27 to TRBJ2-5, with a weak D call TRBD1 (5 bases). V was trimmed by 6 bases and J by 2 bases, leaving 16 bases between them. Per germline, CDR1 MNHEY and CDR2 SMNVEV (reference sequence). CDR3 length equals 15 residues. The CDR3 DNA follows: TGTGCCAGCAGGCCCGGACACAGACGTCAAGAGACCCAGTACTTC. It codes for CASRPGHRRQETQYF.

The V call is TRBV10-3, the J call TRBJ2-7, with 10 nucleotides matching TRBD1. V shed 5 bases, J shed 5 bases, and the junction held 6 bases outside the gene matches. The germline V gene encodes CDR1 ENHRY and CDR2 SYGVKD. This CDR3 has 14 residues. CDR3 residues: CAISPGQGINEQYF. Here the CDR3 DNA reads TGTGCCATCAGTCCGGGACAGGGGATCAACGAGCAGTACTTC.

In its sample, this clone was seen a few times. This chain connects TRBV15 to TRBJ1-2, with a possible D match to TRBD1 (6 bases). Trimming stripped 1 base from V and 8 bases from J, with 11 bases between. Germline loops: CDR1 LNHNV, CDR2 YYDKDF (reference sequence). This CDR3 region has 13 residues. CDR3 sequence reads: CATSRGGGEGYTF. The CDR3 DNA follows: TGTGCCACCAGCAGAGGGGGGGGCGAGGGCTACACCTTC.

The chain employs TRBV5-6 and TRBJ1-5; possibly TRBD1 for D (5 bases). V lost 3 bases and J lost 8, with 12 bases in between. This CDR3 spans 13 amino acids. Germline V gene data show CDR1 as SGHDT and CDR2 as YYEEEE. CDR3 region: CASSSGGWEPQHF. The CDR3 DNA is TGTGCCAGCAGCTCGGGGGGTTGGGAGCCCCAGCATTTT.

The V gene is TRBV21-1, the J gene TRBJ2-7; the table assigns TRBD1, which was not confirmed against the DNA. TRBV21-1 is a listed pseudogene. The CDR3 sequence is 18 residues long. CDR3 sequence: CASSKAHRGTRRAYEQYF. CDR3 bases: TGTGCCAGCAGCAAAGCGCATAGGGGGACCCGCAGGGCCTACGAGCAGTACTTC.

This clone occurred a few times. This sequence joins TRBV6-5 and TRBJ1-1; D possibly corresponds to TRBD1 (6 bases). Germline V gene lookup returns CDR1 MNHEY and CDR2 SVGAGI. V gave up 6 bases and J gave up 11 bases, with 16 bases separating them. The CDR3 spans 12 residues. The CDR3 loop reads CASSRGGGLAFF. CDR3 DNA sequence: TGTGCCAGCAGCCGAGGGGGGGGTTTGGCTTTCTTT.

The chain carries TRBV6-1 and TRBJ1-1, with TRBD1 as a possible D gene (6 bases). Germline V CDR1 and CDR2: MNHNS, SASEGT. This CDR3 contains 14 residues. V was trimmed by 7 bases and J by 3 bases, leaving 15 bases between them. The CDR3 DNA sequence: TGTGCCAGCATTGCACAGGGAGCGGACACTGAAGCTTTCTTT. Translated, it gives CASIAQGADTEAFF.

The table lists this clone with a few counts. The chain has TRBV4-1 and TRBJ1-2, with 9 bases that match TRBD1. V was clipped by 1 base and J by 10 bases; unmatched bases: 10. The CDR3 sequence is 15 residues long. CDR1 and CDR2 from the germline V gene are MGHRA and YSYEKL. The CDR3 sequence: CASSQVMGQGIVYTF. CDR3 nucleotides: TGCGCCAGCAGCCAAGTAATGGGACAGGGTATAGTCTACACCTTC.

This clone was detected a few times. The chain recombines TRBV15 with TRBJ2-6; D is undetermined. V lost 1 base, J lost 3 bases, and 10 bases lay in between. The CDR3 sequence is 16 residues long. The V gene's germline CDR1 is LNHNV and CDR2 YYDKDF (reference sequence). The CDR3 here is CATSRASGFGANVLTF. The CDR3, as DNA: TGTGCCACCAGCAGAGCTTCCGGGTTTGGGGCCAACGTCCTGACTTTC.

This clone has just a few counts. The sample holds other DNA sequences that translate to the same CDR3. The chain joins TRBV9 to TRBJ2-3, with 15 bases aligning to TRBD2. The trim removed 4 bases at V and 0 bases at J, leaving 6 bases unmatched. Germline V lookup: CDR1 SGDLS, CDR2 YYNGEE. CDR3 length: 18 residues. The CDR3 DNA is TGTGCCAGCAGCCCGGGACTAGCGGGGGGAACTAGCACAGATACGCAGTATTTT. Amino acid sequence: CASSPGLAGGTSTDTQYF.

As concerns this clone: Distinct nucleotide sequences in the sample also encode this CDR3. The CDR3 region is CASRGQAYEQYF. The CDR3 coding sequence is TGTGCCAGCAGGGGACAGGCATACGAGCAGTACTTC. This chain connects TRBV6-5 to TRBJ2-7; the match to TRBD1 covers 8 bases. Trimming cost V 6 bases and J 4 bases; bases outside gene matches: 2. Germline V gives CDR1 MNHEY, CDR2 SVGAGI. CDR3 length: 12 amino acids.

This clone came up a few times. CDR3 residues: CASSLGQGANEKLFF. The CDR3 DNA sequence: TGTGCCAGCAGCCTCGGACAGGGGGCTAATGAAAAACTGTTTTTT. The chain joins TRBV7-9 to TRBJ1-4; 10 bases are shared with TRBD1. The germline CDR1 and CDR2 sequences are SEHNR and FQNEAQ (reference sequence). The CDR3 runs 15 residues. Trimming took 5 bases from V and 3 from J; bases not matched to a gene: 3.

This clone was picked up one time. The chain recombines TRBV7-3 with TRBJ2-1; D gene ambiguous. V shed 5 bases and J shed 7 bases, with 9 bases lying between them. Germline lookup yields CDR1 SGHTA and CDR2 FQGTGA. The CDR3 has 12 amino acids. CDR3: CASSLNGNEQFF. The CDR3 region has the DNA TGTGCCAGCAGCCTCAACGGGAATGAGCAGTTCTTC.

The table lists this clone with a few counts. The V and J genes are TRBV5-6 and TRBJ1-2, with 10 positions matching TRBD1. Germline assignment: CDR1 SGHDT and CDR2 YYEEEE. The junction had 1 base not matched to a gene; V was cut back by 4 bases and J by 4 bases. The CDR3 loop spans 13 amino acids. This CDR3 reads CASSGDRGYGYTF. The CDR3 coding sequence is TGTGCCAGCAGCGGGGACAGGGGCTATGGCTACACCTTC. Full variable domain (remainder filled in from reference TRBV5-6 and TRBJ1-2): DAGVTQSPTHLIKTRGQQVTLRCSPKSGHDTVSWYQQALGQGPQFIFQYYEEEERQRGNFPDRFSGHQFPNYSSELNVNALLLGDSALYLCASSGDRGYGYTFGSGTRLTVV.

The gene calls are TRBV2 and TRBJ2-5; 11 nucleotides match TRBD2. V shed 2 bases and J 5 bases; nucleotides not matched to a gene: 4. This CDR3 contains 15 residues. CDR1 SNHLY and CDR2 FYNNEI come from the germline V gene. The CDR3 nucleotides read TGTGCCAGCAGTGAACTAGCGGGGGGCTTGGAGACCCAGTACTTC. Its protein is CASSELAGGLETQYF.